This TCR beta chain was captured in a study of blood T cell repertoires in COVID-19. This CDR3 has 16 residues. Trimming cost V 5 bases and J 6 bases; bases outside gene matches: 13. CDR1 and CDR2 (germline): MNHEY, SMNVEV (reference sequence). TCRdb's table, derived via immunoSEQ multiplex PCR, lists solely in-frame clones and lacks some. The repertoire holds 60,000 to 65,000 clones, 65% to 80% seen once, with approximately 20% in the top ten. The V and J genes are TRBV27 and TRBJ2-1, with 7 bases matching TRBD1. This clonotype was sampled from a woman of 80 years or more with active or convalescent COVID-19. The sequenced sample consisted of peripheral blood. The CDR3 sequence is CASSRNGQVGRNEQFF. Written as DNA, the CDR3 is TGTGCCAGCAGTCGCAACGGACAGGTAGGCCGCAATGAGCAGTTCTTC.